The subject of this entry is one TCR beta chain. These data come from a study of shared clonotypes between healthy human individuals. The CDR3 spans 15 residues. Germline CDR1 reads MGHRA; CDR2 reads YSYEKL. V was pared by 2 bases and J by 0 bases, with 8 bases between. Produced via immunoSEQ multiplex PCR; TCRdb's table is partial and in-frame only. The repertoire holds approximately 2,000,000 clones, with 85% to 95% as singletons. The sample consisted of naive CD4+ T cells from PBMCs. Subset of the sample: CD45RA+ positively selected. The sequence came from a man younger than 35 in good health. Some clones in this sample may be carry-over from other donors' samples. This chain joins TRBV4-1 and TRBJ1-3; D not resolved. This CDR3 is CASSQLRLSGNTIYF. In DNA, the CDR3 is TGCGCCAGCAGCCAATTACGGCTCTCTGGAAACACCATATATTTT.